The T cell receptor beta chain described here comes from a study of cytomegalovirus exposure and HLA in healthy donors. Study-wide results and limits: For TCR beta chains, V- and J-gene trimming was later linked to a missense DCLRE1C variant. Differences between HLA loci emerged in a later analysis of TCR association rates, with DRB1 most and HLA-C fewest. It was confirmed in vitro that a few of the CMV-associated chains were specific for CMV antigens.

Germline CDR1 MNHNS, CDR2 SASEGT. The CDR3 extends over 12 amino acids. Trimming stripped 5 bases from V and 3 bases from J, with 7 bases between. Notes on this clone: Its antigen is unidentified.

Primers included in the PCR were 60 Vbeta and 13 Jbeta primers. Measured with immunoSEQ multiplex PCR; TCRdb has only the in-frame clones, and not every one. The sample shows 150,000 or so clones, more than 75% of them seen only once. The sequenced sample consisted of PBMCs. The receptor's source is a woman aged 18-35 years in good health and CMV-seronegative. The J gene is TRBJ1-1, the V gene TRBV6-1; D uncertain. In DNA form, the CDR3 reads TGTGCCAGCAGTTGGCTTTACACTGAAGCTTTCTTT. Its translation is CASSWLYTEAFF.